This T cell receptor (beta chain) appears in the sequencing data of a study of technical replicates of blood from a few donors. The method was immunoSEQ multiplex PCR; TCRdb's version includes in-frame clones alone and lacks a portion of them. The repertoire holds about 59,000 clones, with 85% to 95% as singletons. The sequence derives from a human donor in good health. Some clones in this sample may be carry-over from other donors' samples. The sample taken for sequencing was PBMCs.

CDR3 in amino acids: CASSQGLAGAGWDYNEQFF. For the CDR3, the DNA is TGTGCCAGCAGCCAGGGACTAGCGGGAGCCGGGTGGGACTACAATGAGCAGTTCTTC. The chain couples TRBV14 to TRBJ2-1, with 14 bases lining up with TRBD2. The germline CDR1 and CDR2 sequences are SGHDN and FVKESK. This CDR3 is built from 19 residues. Trimming took 3 bases from V and 3 from J; bases not matched to a gene: 10. Full variable domain (remainder filled in from reference TRBV14 and TRBJ2-1): EAGVTQFPSHSVIEKGQTVTLRCDPISGHDNLYWYRRVMGKEIKFLLHFVKESKQDESGMPNNRFLAERTGGTYSTLKVQPAELEDSGVYFCASSQGLAGAGWDYNEQFFGPGTRLTVL.